This T cell receptor beta chain was profiled in a study of blood T cell repertoires in COVID-19. Turning to the study itself: There were acute and convalescent COVID-19 samples, and they came from the United States, Italy and Spain. The cDNA or gDNA used as material had been derived from T cells, B-cell-depleted T cells, or PBMCs.

The CDR3 is made up of 14 amino acids. Germline loops: CDR1 LNHNV, CDR2 YYDKDF (reference sequence). V was clipped by 1 base and J by 2 bases, with 9 bases between them. Under the authors' procedure: The assay estimated nucleated cells by amplifying reference gene primers. The repertoire was sequenced with immunoSEQ multiplex PCR; TCRdb's copy has only in-frame clones and lacks some. The DNA gave D and trimming, while V, J and clone size come from that table. The data contain almost 30,000 clones, approximately 67% of them singletons. The sample consisted of peripheral blood. This clonotype originated in a human donor in a cohort sampled during active COVID-19. The rearrangement links TRBV15 to TRBJ2-7, with D unclear. CDR3 residues: CATSRGLATYEQYF. CDR3 DNA sequence: TGTGCCACCAGCAGAGGATTGGCAACCTACGAGCAGTACTTC.